Listed below are T cell receptor beta chains from one sample, sequenced in a study of human T cells and chemical hapten exposure. MiXCR was run by TCRdb on the RACE reads, yielding one entry per CDR3 protein. The repertoire holds about 110,000 distinct CDR3 sequences, roughly 10% seen once, with 2.5% to 3.5% in the top ten. The source material was whole blood, sampled in connection with sensitization to the hapten diphenylcyclopropenone (DPC). The origin of the receptors is a middle-aged woman with alopecia areata. Some clones in this sample may be carry-over from other donors' samples. CDR3s include the opening cysteine and the closing phenylalanine or tryptophan. D genes are given only for firm matches. Rows may omit the clone size; those that give it use once, few, many or a size class.

v_gene	j_gene	abundance	d_gene	CDR3aa	CDR3nt
TRBV7-9	TRBJ1-5	many	-	CASSLGQYQPQHF	TGTGCCAGCAGCCTAGGACAGTATCAGCCCCAGCATTTT
TRBV4-1	TRBJ2-3	-	TRBD2	CASSQLGLAGDQDTQYF	TGCGCCAGCAGCCAGCTGGGACTAGCGGGGGATCAAGATACGCAGTATTTT
TRBV11-2	TRBJ2-1	many	TRBD1	CASSHKYPGQGQREQFF	TGTGCCAGCAGCCACAAATACCCTGGACAGGGGCAACGGGAGCAGTTCTTC
TRBV19	TRBJ2-1	-	-	CASIPVGGDPYNEQFF	TGTGCCAGTATTCCGGTGGGTGGAGACCCCTACAATGAGCAGTTCTTC
TRBV11-2	TRBJ2-1	many	TRBD2	CASRGGALDEQFF	TGTGCCAGCCGGGGGGGCGCACTCGATGAGCAGTTCTTC
TRBV24-1	TRBJ1-2	-	-	CATSDDGQGHYGYTF	TGTGCCACCAGTGATGATGGGCAGGGCCATTATGGCTACACCTTC
TRBV5-5	TRBJ1-1	-	-	CASSLAAGATEAFF	TGTGCCAGCAGCTTGGCGGCAGGGGCCACTGAAGCTTTCTTT
TRBV20-1	TRBJ2-7	many	TRBD1	CSARDHPTGGAGQYF	TGCAGTGCTAGAGATCATCCGACAGGGGGCGCCGGTCAGTACTTC
TRBV29-1	TRBJ2-1	-	TRBD1	CSARTGEGSYNEQFF	TGCAGCGCACGGACAGGGGAAGGATCCTACAATGAGCAGTTCTTC
TRBV15	TRBJ2-2	-	-	CATSRDPAIGGELFF	TGTGCCACCAGCAGAGATCCCGCAATCGGCGGGGAGCTGTTTTTT
TRBV4-3	TRBJ1-2	many	-	CASSQDHRGMDYGYTF	TGCGCCAGCAGCCAAGATCATCGGGGTATGGACTATGGCTACACCTTC
TRBV7-3	TRBJ2-5	many	TRBD2	CASSLGLAGAETQYF	TGTGCCAGCAGCTTAGGACTAGCTGGGGCAGAGACCCAGTACTTC
TRBV7-8	TRBJ2-1	-	TRBD2	CASSLRPSGGATYNEQFF	TGTGCCAGCAGCTTACGCCCTAGCGGGGGGGCCACCTACAATGAGCAGTTCTTC
TRBV14	TRBJ1-4	-	-	CASSRLGTRNEKLFF	TGTGCCAGCAGCCGCCTGGGGACAAGGAATGAAAAACTGTTTTTT
TRBV30	TRBJ2-2	few	-	CAWSWPKGTGELFF	TGTGCCTGGAGTTGGCCCAAGGGGACCGGGGAGCTGTTTTTT
TRBV20-1	TRBJ1-1	few	TRBD1	CSARDRTNTEAFF	TGCAGTGCTCGGGACAGGACGAACACTGAAGCTTTCTTT
TRBV20-1	TRBJ2-1	few	-	CSATLVNEQFF	TGCAGTGCTACCCTTGTCAATGAGCAGTTCTTC
TRBV3-1	TRBJ1-3	-	-	CASSPLNSGNTIYF	TGTGCCAGCAGTCCTTTAAACTCTGGAAACACCATATATTTT
TRBV6-6	TRBJ1-2	many	-	CASSEGPLGRPVLNYGYTF	TGTGCCAGCAGTGAGGGGCCTTTGGGCAGGCCGGTTTTAAACTATGGCTACACCTTC
TRBV18	TRBJ2-3	many	-	CASSPNRGGDTQYF	TGTGCCAGCTCACCAAACAGAGGAGGAGATACGCAGTATTTT
TRBV5-1	TRBJ2-1	-	TRBD2	CASSLGLAGASYNEQFF	TGCGCCAGCAGCTTGGGGCTAGCGGGGGCTTCATACAATGAGCAGTTCTTC
TRBV29-1	TRBJ2-1	few	-	CSGLASLLNEQFF	TGCAGCGGTCTGGCTAGCCTTTTGAATGAGCAGTTCTTC
TRBV6-6	TRBJ2-7	-	-	CASSPSSEQYF	TGTGCCAGCAGTCCCAGTTCCGAGCAGTACTTC
TRBV20-1	TRBJ2-7	many	-	CSARDFPGSYEQYF	TGCAGTGCTAGAGATTTTCCGGGCTCCTACGAGCAGTACTTC
TRBV20-1	TRBJ2-7	many	-	CSARDLRAGVHEQYF	TGCAGTGCTAGAGATCTCCGGGCAGGGGTCCACGAGCAGTACTTC
TRBV12-3/TRBV12-4	TRBJ1-1	many	-	CASSLMRTNTEAFF	TGTGCCAGCAGTTTAATGCGGACGAACACTGAAGCTTTCTTT
TRBV4-3	TRBJ2-1	many	-	CASSRATAKGKEQFF	TGCGCCAGCAGCCGAGCGACGGCGAAGGGGAAGGAGCAGTTCTTC
TRBV29-1	TRBJ1-1	-	-	CSVETVFGTEAFF	TGCAGCGTTGAAACGGTTTTCGGCACTGAAGCTTTCTTT
TRBV27	TRBJ2-7	few	-	CASSPRVGGGTYEQYF	TGTGCCAGCAGCCCTAGGGTTGGGGGCGGAACCTACGAGCAGTACTTC
TRBV12-3/TRBV12-4	TRBJ1-2	few	-	CASSNLRAPPYGYTF	TGTGCCAGCAGCAACCTCAGGGCCCCTCCGTATGGCTACACCTTC
TRBV29-1	TRBJ1-1	many	-	CSGGPLHTEAFF	TGCAGCGGGGGCCCGCTTCACACTGAAGCTTTCTTT
TRBV27	TRBJ1-1	many	TRBD1	CASSPRITTGAGTEAFF	TGTGCCAGCAGTCCACGGATTACGACAGGGGCGGGAACTGAAGCTTTCTTT